The 17 T cell receptor beta chains reported below all come from one sample, sequenced in a study of blood T cells in healthy people across ages. Then a second PCR, running roughly 7 to 11 cycles, was carried out with a sample-barcoded 5' primer and a J-beta primer mix. MiXCR, run by TCRdb on the 5' RACE reads, gives a single entry per CDR3 protein. The sample consists of 630,000 or so distinct CDR3 sequences, about 30% of them appearing once. Source material: blood. The receptors derive from a woman older than 75 in good health.

There are many counts of this clonotype. The chain joins TRBV5-1 to TRBJ2-7, with D unresolved. The V gene lost 4 bases and the J gene lost 0 bases, with 8 bases spanning the gap. The CDR3 is 13 amino acids. Germline V gene lookup returns CDR1 SGHRS and CDR2 YFSETQ. CDR3 sequence (DNA): TGCGCCAGCAGCCGCGAAAGCTCCTACGAGCAGTACTTC. Protein sequence: CASSRESSYEQYF.

This clonotype was detected once. The chain couples TRBV4-2 to TRBJ2-1; TRBD2 aligns across 10 bases. J lost 6 bases, V lost 4 bases, and 6 bases had no gene match. CDR3 length: 15 amino acids. Germline lookup yields CDR1 LGHNA and CDR2 YNFKEQ. Here the CDR3 reads CASSPMSGRANEQFF. In DNA, the CDR3 is TGTGCCAGCAGCCCGATGAGCGGGAGGGCCAATGAGCAGTTCTTC.

This clonotype has only a few counts. This may be a read error, as it is one base from a much larger clone. The chain joins TRBV3-1 to TRBJ2-1; possibly TRBD1 for D (6 bases). Germline V gene sequence: CDR1 LGHDT, CDR2 YNNKEL (reference sequence). The CDR3 totals 16 residues. The CDR3 sequence: CANSLRGLFSYNEQFF. The CDR3 DNA reads TGTGCCAACAGCCTCAGGGGCCTATTCTCCTACAATGAGCAGTTCTTC.

The sample holds one count of this clonotype. V usage is TRBV28 and J usage is TRBJ2-7; possibly TRBD1 for D (6 bases). Germline V CDR1 and CDR2: MDHEN, SYDVKM. There are 15 residues in the CDR3. V was clipped by 5 bases and J by 4 bases, with 18 bases between them. In DNA, the CDR3 is TGTGCCAGCAGTCCCCAAGCAGGGGCGAGGTACGAGCAGTACTTC. Its translation is CASSPQAGARYEQYF. The whole variable domain, filled in from reference TRBV28 and TRBJ2-7, reads DVKVTQSSRYLVKRTGEKVFLECVQDMDHENMFWYRQDPGLGLRLIYFSYDVKMKEKGDIPEGYSVSREKKERFSLILESASTNQTSMYLCASSPQAGARYEQYFGPGTRLTVT.

This clonotype has at least ten counts. No DNA is shown, since the ends of the CDR3 on it are uncertain; the CDR3 is the one TCRdb lists. CDR3 amino acids: CASSRAGPPEQYF. The rearrangement links TRBV2 to TRBJ2-7; the table's D gene call, TRBD1, was not cross checked with the DNA. Germline assignment: CDR1 SNHLY and CDR2 FYNNEI. The CDR3 is 13 residues long, ends included.

As regards this clonotype: The junction and the germline gene differ at one end; a read error may be behind it. This chain joins TRBV6-6 and TRBJ1-4; D uncertain. The CDR3 is made up of 12 amino acids. CDR1 and CDR2 (germline): MNHNY, SVGAGI (reference sequence). The CDR3 DNA reads as TGTGCCAGCAGTTACAGTAATGAAAAACGGTTTTTT. It codes for CASSYSNEKRFF.

This clonotype was seen at least ten times. The V gene is TRBV6-2 or TRBV6-3, the J gene TRBJ2-3; 10 bases map to TRBD1. The CDR3 contains 15 residues. V trimming: 6 bases; J trimming: 2 bases; junction bases outside the gene matches: 5. The V gene's germline CDR1 is MNHEY and CDR2 SVGEGT. CDR3 sequence (DNA): TGTGCCAGCAGGACCGACAGGGGGCCCACAGATACGCAGTATTTT. Its translation is CASRTDRGPTDTQYF.

Many counts were recorded for this clonotype. The rearrangement joins TRBV6-2 or TRBV6-3 to TRBJ2-7; 7 bases agree with TRBD1. Trimming took 3 bases from V and 3 from J; bases not matched to a gene: 2. The CDR3 loop spans 13 amino acids. Per germline, CDR1 MNHEY and CDR2 SVGEGT. The CDR3 nucleotides read TGTGCCAGCAGTTATGACAGGGACTACGAGCAGTACTTC. Its translation is CASSYDRDYEQYF.

At least ten counts were recorded for this clonotype. This sequence joins TRBV5-8 and TRBJ2-5; D is possibly TRBD1 or TRBD2 (5 bases each). Trimming cost V 4 bases and J 2 bases, with 18 bases left between them. The CDR3 is made up of 16 amino acids. CDR1 SGHTS and CDR2 YDEGEE come from the germline V gene. In DNA, the CDR3 is TGTGCCAGCAGCGTCGGGACGAAGGGGTCACAAGAGACCCAGTACTTC. Translating gives CASSVGTKGSQETQYF.

In this sample, this clonotype turned up many times. This chain connects TRBV5-1 to TRBJ2-3; 11 positions match TRBD2. With 0 bases clipped from V and 9 bases from J, the junction kept 15 bases outside the gene matches. CDR1 is SGHRS, CDR2 YFSETQ, per germline. The CDR3 totals 18 residues. The CDR3 DNA is TGCGCCAGCAGCTTGGCCGGGTCGTTGGAACTAGCGGGGGACACGCAGTATTTT. It codes for CASSLAGSLELAGDTQYF.

This clonotype was seen a handful of times. J is TRBJ1-6 and V is TRBV7-9, with a possible D match to TRBD1 (5 bases). This CDR3 is 16 amino acids long. With 2 bases removed from V and 6 bases from J, the gap between germline ends came to 14 bases. Germline V gives CDR1 SEHNR, CDR2 FQNEAQ (reference sequence). The chain's CDR3 is CASSLSVAGSNSPLHF. The CDR3, as DNA: TGTGCCAGCAGCTTATCGGTCGCAGGGAGTAATTCACCCCTCCACTTT.

This clonotype was counted between two and nine times. A much larger clone differs from this one at a single base, so this may be a read error. J is TRBJ1-1 and V is TRBV6-2 or TRBV6-3; D remains ambiguous. CDR1 is MNHEY and CDR2 is SVGEGT in the germline V gene. V was trimmed by 3 bases and J by 0 bases, leaving 11 bases between them. This CDR3 spans 15 amino acids. This chain's CDR3 is CASSYCDWVNTEAFF. CDR3 nucleotides: TGTGCCAGCAGTTATTGTGATTGGGTGAACACTGAAGCTTTCTTT.

This clonotype was seen only a few times. A clone one base away is much larger, so this may be a read error. The V gene is TRBV10-3, the J gene TRBJ2-7; D is unclear. Germline V gene sequence: CDR1 ENHRY, CDR2 SYGVKD. Trimming took off 4 bases at V and 7 bases at J, with 14 bases between the two ends. The CDR3 runs 13 residues. The DNA of the CDR3 is TGTGCCATCAGTGGGAATACTAACAATGAGCAGTACTTC. Amino acid sequence: CAISGNTNNEQYF.

The V gene is TRBV20-1, the J gene TRBJ1-1; D possibly corresponds to TRBD1 (5 bases). CDR1 is DFQATT and CDR2 is SNEGSKA in the germline V gene (reference sequence). V lost 2 bases and J 0 bases, leaving 13 bases between the germline ends. The CDR3 has 15 residues. In nucleotides, the CDR3 is TGCAGTGCTAGACAAGGGGCTCCGCTGAACACTGAAGCTTTCTTT. Translation: CSARQGAPLNTEAFF.

The rearrangement joins TRBV5-4 to TRBJ1-4, with 8 bases fitting TRBD1. The germline gives CDR1 SGHNT, CDR2 YYREEE (reference sequence). V gave up 6 bases and J gave up 1 base; unmatched junction bases: 8. There are 16 residues in the CDR3. CDR3 sequence: CASTPGGGGTNEKLFF. The CDR3 region has the DNA TGTGCCAGCACCCCAGGGGGCGGCGGAACTAATGAAAAACTGTTTTTT.

This clonotype was found many times. J is TRBJ2-7 and V is TRBV5-1; 8 nucleotides align to TRBD2. This CDR3 region has 15 residues. J lost 3 bases, V lost 0 bases, and 5 bases had no gene match. From germline, CDR1 is SGHRS and CDR2 YFSETQ. CDR3 sequence reads: CASSLAGGTFYEQYF. The CDR3 nucleotides are TGCGCCAGCAGCTTGGCGGGGGGGACGTTCTACGAGCAGTACTTC.

This clonotype was counted many times. This chain connects TRBV7-2 to TRBJ1-5; no clear D. The ends were cut back, 2 bases at V and 3 bases at J, with 8 bases in the middle. This CDR3 has 14 residues. Germline lookup yields CDR1 SGHTA and CDR2 FQGNSA. Here the CDR3 DNA reads TGTGCCAGCAGCTTATTCCAGTCCAATCAGCCCCAGCATTTT. This codes for CASSLFQSNQPQHF.